Each of the 2 T cell receptor beta chains below was sequenced from the same sample in a study of T cells in Graves' hyperthyroidism and ophthalmopathy. Amplification of TCR beta CDR3 regions used RNA as the template. Using the HTBI primer set, a first-round RT-PCR was run on the TCR CDR3. TCRdb re-derived calls from the multiplex PCR reads in MiXCR, one entry per CDR3 protein. This sample has 300,000 to 400,000 distinct CDR3 sequences; less than 20% occur once, and the top ten carry 40%. Sequencing was carried out using blood. All receptors derive from a man between 18 and 29 years old with Graves' ophthalmopathy.

The count of this clonotype is one. A much bigger clone sits one base away, suggesting this may be a read error. The chain links TRBV10-2 to TRBJ1-6, with a weak D call TRBD1 (6 bases). CDR3 length: 14 residues. V lost 6 bases to trimming and J lost 6 bases, with 12 bases between them. Germline CDR1 WSHSY, CDR2 SAAADI. The CDR3 here is CASSPGHPNSPLHF. CDR3 DNA: TGCGCCAGCAGCCCGGGACACCCTAATTCACCCCTCCACTTT.

This chain joins TRBV14 and TRBJ2-7, with unresolved D. The ends were cut back, 6 bases at V and 3 bases at J, with 15 bases in the middle. The CDR3 is 14 amino acids. Germline CDR1 reads SGHDN; CDR2 reads FVKESK. For the CDR3, the DNA is TGTGCCAGCAGTCCTACAGCGAACCGCTACGAGCAGTACTTC. Its protein is CASSPTANRYEQYF.